This TCR beta chain was profiled in a study of CD8 T cells in Susac syndrome. From germline, CDR1 is SEHNR and CDR2 FQNEAQ (reference sequence). This CDR3 is 14 amino acids long. Trimming took off 5 bases at V and 5 bases at J, with 16 bases between the two ends. The RNA, 0.5 to 1 ug, was put through reverse transcription using random hexamers. TCR beta CDR3 was amplified by immunoSEQ covering 54 Vbeta and 13 Jbeta. TCRdb fed the immunoSEQ multiplex PCR reads into MiXCR, producing one record per CDR3 protein. There are around 300,000 distinct CDR3 sequences in the sample; 85% occur only once, and 0.21% lies in the top ten.

This TCR was recovered from a human donor with multiple sclerosis. The chain has TRBV7-9 and TRBJ2-7; D might be TRBD1 or TRBD2, each matching 5 bases. Sequenced material: CD8+ T cells from PBMCs. CDR3 sequence: CASSLGPLSDEQYF. The DNA of the CDR3 is TGTGCCAGCAGCCTGGGACCGCTAAGCGACGAGCAGTACTTC.